Listed below are T cell receptor beta chains from one sample, sequenced in a study of cytomegalovirus exposure and HLA in healthy donors. Clones were read by immunoSEQ multiplex PCR, and TCRdb kept only the in-frame ones, dropping some. The sample has about 130,000 clones, approximately 94% seen once. What was sequenced was PBMCs. Source of these receptors: a man between 18 and 35 years old in good health and CMV-seronegative. Each CDR3 is given with its conserved first and last residue. Fields, in order: J gene, V gene, D gene, clone size, CDR3 protein, CDR3 DNA. A D gene is named only where the DNA matches it firmly. Not every row has a clone size; where given, it reads once, few, many or a size class.

j_call: TRBJ2-6
v_call: TRBV15
d_call: NA
clone_size: NA
cdr3_aa: CATSSGTGANVLTF
cdr3_nt: TGTGCCACCAGCTCAGGGACTGGGGCCAACGTCCTGACTTTC

j_call: TRBJ2-7
v_call: TRBV5-1
d_call: NA
clone_size: once
cdr3_aa: CASSPGGNSYEQYF
cdr3_nt: TGCGCCAGCAGCCCGGGGGGCAACTCCTACGAGCAGTACTTC

j_call: TRBJ2-6
v_call: TRBV28
d_call: NA
clone_size: NA
cdr3_aa: CASSLGLSGANVLTF
cdr3_nt: TGTGCCAGCAGTTTAGGCTTGTCTGGGGCCAACGTCCTGACTTTC

j_call: TRBJ2-3
v_call: TRBV11-2
d_call: TRBD2
clone_size: NA
cdr3_aa: CASSSGSLPDTQYF
cdr3_nt: TGTGCCAGCAGTAGCGGGAGTCTCCCCGATACGCAGTATTTT

j_call: TRBJ2-7
v_call: TRBV5-4
d_call: TRBD2
clone_size: NA
cdr3_aa: CASSPGTSGLYEQYF
cdr3_nt: TGTGCCAGCAGCCCCGGGACTAGCGGACTTTACGAGCAGTACTTC

j_call: TRBJ2-7
v_call: TRBV7-2
d_call: TRBD1
clone_size: NA
cdr3_aa: CASSFSPGQGRRGEQYF
cdr3_nt: TGTGCCAGCAGCTTCTCGCCGGGACAGGGGAGACGGGGCGAGCAGTACTTC

j_call: TRBJ1-2
v_call: TRBV5-1
d_call: NA
clone_size: once
cdr3_aa: CASSLSADYYGYTF
cdr3_nt: TGCGCCAGCAGCTTAAGTGCAGACTACTATGGCTACACCTTC

j_call: TRBJ1-2
v_call: TRBV7-2
d_call: NA
clone_size: NA
cdr3_aa: CASSPRTDYGYTF
cdr3_nt: TGTGCCAGCAGCCCTCGGACTGACTATGGCTACACCTTC

j_call: TRBJ2-3
v_call: TRBV7-9
d_call: TRBD2
clone_size: NA
cdr3_aa: CASSLGIRREGADTQYF
cdr3_nt: TGTGCCAGCAGCTTAGGGATTCGGCGGGAGGGTGCAGATACGCAGTATTTT

j_call: TRBJ2-2
v_call: TRBV29-1
d_call: NA
clone_size: once
cdr3_aa: CSAQGYTGELFF
cdr3_nt: TGCAGCGCCCAGGGTTACACCGGGGAGCTGTTTTTT

j_call: TRBJ2-5
v_call: TRBV9
d_call: NA
clone_size: NA
cdr3_aa: CASSPGGGVRETQYF
cdr3_nt: TGTGCCAGCAGCCCCGGGGGAGGAGTGCGCGAGACCCAGTACTTC

j_call: TRBJ1-1
v_call: TRBV28
d_call: TRBD1
clone_size: NA
cdr3_aa: CASSFMTGREAFF
cdr3_nt: TGTGCCAGCAGTTTTATGACAGGGAGAGAAGCTTTCTTT

j_call: TRBJ1-3
v_call: TRBV6-6
d_call: NA
clone_size: NA
cdr3_aa: CASRRDLRSGNTIYF
cdr3_nt: TGTGCCAGCAGACGAGATCTACGCTCTGGAAACACCATATATTTT

j_call: TRBJ2-1
v_call: TRBV4-2
d_call: NA
clone_size: NA
cdr3_aa: CASSQDREGEQFF
cdr3_nt: TGTGCCAGCAGCCAGGACAGGGAGGGTGAGCAGTTCTTC

j_call: TRBJ2-1
v_call: TRBV7-2
d_call: TRBD2
clone_size: NA
cdr3_aa: CASSFATLAGTPNEQFF
cdr3_nt: TGTGCCAGCAGCTTCGCTACTTTAGCGGGAACTCCCAATGAGCAGTTCTTC

j_call: TRBJ1-1
v_call: TRBV19
d_call: TRBD1
clone_size: NA
cdr3_aa: CASTPRGYILTTEAFF
cdr3_nt: TGTGCCAGTACACCCAGGGGGTATATCCTTACCACTGAAGCTTTCTTT

j_call: TRBJ1-1
v_call: TRBV4-3
d_call: NA
clone_size: NA
cdr3_aa: CASSQVFSDTEAFF
cdr3_nt: TGCGCCAGCAGCCAAGTGTTTTCTGACACTGAAGCTTTCTTT

j_call: TRBJ2-2
v_call: TRBV11-2
d_call: NA
clone_size: NA
cdr3_aa: CASSRERAPGTGELFF
cdr3_nt: TGTGCCAGCAGCCGTGAGAGGGCCCCGGGGACCGGGGAGCTGTTTTTT